What follows describes a single TCR beta chain. This clone was counted a few times. The antigen it recognizes is unknown. No base quality values were provided; no much bigger clone lies one nucleotide off. This sample is part of a study of beta chain features in type 1 diabetes (dated by TCRdb to 2016 to 2019). Some background on the complete study: Mean age, gender distribution, total cell number and subset yield were not different between patients and healthy donors. In the study, recently diagnosed type 1 diabetes patients and matched healthy donors were compared on the TCRB repertoires of their sorted circulating CD4+ T cell subsets. Regulatory and stem cell-like memory subsets were isolated from only 8 patients and roughly 8 healthy donors, whereas naive and central memory subsets came from all 30 or so donors. A total of roughly 100 million sorted cells were examined across all samples, and the number of cells per subset was strongly correlated with RNA yield. The study at large found these results: Naive, central memory and regulatory TCRB repertoires appeared to be more alike among patients than among healthy donors. Because small numbers of individuals were included in the HLA sub-analyses, any influence of HLA type on TCRB rearrangement was left unresolved. Fewer insertions and more nucleotide deletions at VDJ recombination sites were observed in patients with type 1 diabetes, implying thymic rearrangement abnormalities. Sequencing cDNA rather than genomic DNA could over-represent highly expressing activated cells, although activation and CD3 levels did not differ between groups. Shorter templates might have been favored by PCR, but patient and control samples were amplified and corrected together, so both groups would have been affected equally by any skew. In all four CD4+ subsets, TCRB CDR3 length was moderately but significantly shorter in type 1 diabetes patients.

A single peripheral blood draw of around 0.11 L on average was collected from each donor into heparinised tubes. A BD FACSAria II was used to sort naive, central memory, regulatory and stem cell-like memory CD4+ T cells with a panel that included CD45RO, CCR7, CD25, CD127, CD95 and CD27. Purity was above 98% for every sorted population. Right away, PBMCs were isolated by Lymphoprep density gradient centrifugation and were stained directly, with no culture step. So that batch effects would be minimized, each experiment stained and sorted samples in pairs, pairing one healthy donor with one patient. The entire isolated RNA was reverse transcribed using the High Capacity cDNA Reverse Transcription Kit, and thus expressed TCRB transcripts were sequenced. Deep immunoSEQ sequencing was performed on naive, central memory and regulatory T cell samples, with an average of roughly 3.6 million total reads per sample. Sorted cells were lysed in RLT buffer and RNA was extracted with DNase-treated RNeasy Micro or Mini kits, depending on cell number. To prevent cross-contamination, every cell subset was processed on its own, while patient and healthy donor samples were processed together. TCRB sequences were amplified from cDNA with the immunoSEQ multiplex PCR, producing 87-bp fragments spanning the CDR3 region. Sequencing of the amplicons was performed on the Illumina HiSeq platform. The study's own analysis went as follows. Synthetic template baselines were used to correct PCR bias computationally, reads within Hamming distance 2 were collapsed, and singletons that could not be merged were discarded. Reads were aligned against IMGT to assign V, D and J genes, CDR3 length and insertions or deletions at six rearrangement sites. Within each subset, clonotype counts were normalized to the number of sorted cells before true diversity and Gini coefficients were calculated with the tcR R package. The overlap coefficient, calculated on TCRB nucleotide sequences, was used to measure repertoire sharing. As a proxy for the pre-selection repertoire, out-of-frame TCRB sequences from naive cells were analyzed. This immuneACCESS table, as held by TCRdb, lists in-frame sequences with V and J called but not all clones. Of the missing ones, under half trace to an unresolved V gene in checked studies; the others have no known cause. That table gives V, J and clone size, and the DNA gave D and trimming. The sample data list 300,000 to 400,000 clones, and about 12% of these were observed just once. 0.017% of the sample rests with the top ten.

V gives up 0 bases and J gives up 2 bases, and the segment between their germline ends measures 12 bases. The CDR3, cysteine through phenylalanine, is 16 amino acids long. Only the CDR3 region is kept as DNA, spanning 48 bases read in frame from base 1. The CDR1 and CDR2 encoded by the germline V gene are SGHDT and YYEEEE. The sequenced sample was naive CD4+ T cells from blood. The cell subset or site label on this specimen signifies: true naive CD4+ T cells. The sequence links TRBV5-6 to TRBJ2-4; possibly the D gene is TRBD2, per 5 matching bases. The source of this sequence is a man between 18 and 35 years old in good health. The CDR3 region: CASSLGDGVPKNIQYF. The DNA reads TGTGCCAGCAGCTTGGGTGACGGGGTTCCCAAAAACATTCAGTACTTC.